These 15 T cell receptor beta chains originate from one sample sequenced in a study of blood T cell repertoires in COVID-19. Some clones are missing from TCRdb's copy, which holds only in-frame ones; the method was immunoSEQ multiplex PCR. The sample has about 150,000 clones; around four fifths are singletons. The sequencing input was PBMCs or T cells enriched from blood (not recorded which). The receptors were gathered from a woman in her forties who had recovered from COVID-19.

With regard to this clone: Germline and junction disagree at one end, which may indicate a read error. This chain joins TRBV12-5 and TRBJ2-3; D uncertain. This CDR3 spans 13 amino acids. The germline CDR1 and CDR2 sequences are LGHNT and FRNRAP. CDR3 coding DNA: TGTGCTAGTGGTTTGGTTGGCACGGATACGCAGTATTTT. Residues: CASGLVGTDTQYF.

The chain links TRBV5-1 to TRBJ2-6; D is ambiguous. The CDR3 consists of 15 residues. With 0 bases removed from V and 4 bases from J, the gap between germline ends came to 8 bases. In germline, CDR1 is SGHRS, CDR2 YFSETQ. CDR3 DNA sequence: TGCGCCAGCAGCTTGGATGGGCTCGGGGCCAACGTCCTGACTTTC. Protein sequence: CASSLDGLGANVLTF.

The J gene is TRBJ1-6, the V gene TRBV12-3 or TRBV12-4; D is perhaps TRBD1 (5 bases). CDR3 length: 13 residues. With 5 bases removed from V and 7 bases from J, the gap between germline ends came to 9 bases. The CDR3 sequence: CASSNQGNSPLHF. As DNA, the CDR3 is TGTGCCAGCAGTAATCAGGGAAATTCACCCCTCCACTTT.

CDR3 sequence reads: CASSPGTSGADTQYF. CDR3 DNA sequence: TGCGCCAGCAGCCCGGGGACTAGCGGGGCAGATACGCAGTATTTT. The chain combines TRBV4-1 with TRBJ2-3; 13 nucleotides match TRBD2. CDR1 is MGHRA and CDR2 is YSYEKL in the germline V gene. CDR3 length: 15 residues. V dropped 4 bases and J dropped 4; count of bases not matched to a gene: 2.

This chain connects TRBV5-4 to TRBJ2-7, with D possibly being TRBD1 (7 bases). In germline, CDR1 is SGHNT, CDR2 YYREEE (reference sequence). The CDR3 sequence is 15 residues long. V gave up 4 bases and J gave up 3 bases, with 17 bases separating them. This CDR3 reads CASSRGTDDIYEQYF. DNA of the CDR3: TGTGCCAGCAGCCGGGGGACAGACGATATCTACGAGCAGTACTTC.

The chain joins TRBV4-1 to TRBJ2-7; 11 nucleotides align to TRBD2. V gave up 0 bases and J gave up 3 bases; unmatched junction bases: 16. There are 20 residues in the CDR3. CDR1 and CDR2 from the germline V gene are MGHRA and YSYEKL. The CDR3 protein is CASSQEHTSPGLAGIYEQYF. In DNA form, the CDR3 reads TGCGCCAGCAGCCAAGAACATACATCTCCAGGACTAGCGGGCATCTACGAGCAGTACTTC.

The chain uses TRBV15 and TRBJ1-2; tentatively, D is TRBD1 (6 bases). The CDR3 is 13 amino acids. Germline assignment: CDR1 LNHNV and CDR2 YYDKDF (reference sequence). V lost 5 bases, J lost 4 bases, and 11 bases lay in between. This CDR3 reads CATSGGQFYGYTF. The CDR3 DNA follows: TGTGCCACCAGCGGTGGACAGTTCTATGGCTACACCTTC.

The rearrangement uses TRBV7-9 and TRBJ1-1; 7 bases are a match to TRBD1. With 1 base clipped from V and 1 base from J, the junction kept 6 bases outside the gene matches. The CDR3 runs to 16 residues. The germline V gene has CDR1 SEHNR and CDR2 FQNEAQ (reference sequence). The CDR3 coding sequence is TGTGCCAGCAGCTTAGGACAGGGAAGTGGGAACACTGAAGCTTTCTTT. Its translation: CASSLGQGSGNTEAFF.

The rearrangement joins TRBV3-1 (or the pseudogene TRBV3-2) to TRBJ2-1, with TRBD2 identical over 8 bases. In germline, CDR1 is LGHDT, CDR2 YNNKEL (reference sequence). Losses at the gene ends were 6 bases for V and 3 bases for J; bases not matched to a gene: 10. The CDR3 is made up of 16 amino acids. The CDR3 DNA reads as TGTGCCAGCAGGTCGGCCACTAGCGGATTCTACAATGAGCAGTTCTTC. This sequence encodes CASRSATSGFYNEQFF.

The gene calls are TRBV30 and TRBJ1-6; D is undetermined. V dropped 5 bases and J dropped 12 bases, with 8 bases sitting between them. Germline V lookup: CDR1 GTSNPN, CDR2 SVGIG (reference sequence). The CDR3 contains 10 residues. DNA for the CDR3: TGTGCCTGGCCGGGGAGACCCCTCCACTTT. Translated: CAWPGRPLHF.

This clone showed up just a few times. V usage is TRBV4-2 and J usage is TRBJ2-2; 7 bases line up with TRBD2. Germline V gene lookup returns CDR1 LGHNA and CDR2 YNFKEQ. The trim removed 0 bases at V and 0 bases at J, leaving 4 bases unmatched. The CDR3 has 17 amino acids. As DNA, the CDR3 is TGTGCCAGCAGCCAAGATGTAACTAGCGCGAACACCGGGGAGCTGTTTTTT. Protein product: CASSQDVTSANTGELFF.

The chain uses TRBV19 and TRBJ1-4, with a tentative D call TRBD1 (5 bases). Trimming took off 2 bases at V and 7 bases at J, with 14 bases between the two ends. The CDR3 runs 15 residues. Germline CDR1 LNHDA, CDR2 SQIVND (reference sequence). CDR3: CASSINGGSSEKLFF. In nucleotides, the CDR3 is TGTGCCAGTAGTATAAATGGGGGGAGTAGTGAAAAACTGTTTTTT. Supplemented by reference TRBV19 and TRBJ1-4, the full variable domain reads DGGITQSPKYLFRKEGQNVTLSCEQNLNHDAMYWYRQDPGQGLRLIYYSQIVNDFQKGDIAEGYSVSREKKESFPLTVTSAQKNPTAFYLCASSINGGSSEKLFFGSGTQLSVL.

The J gene is TRBJ2-5, the V gene TRBV3-1 (or the pseudogene TRBV3-2); TRBD1 agrees at 8 bases. Germline V gives CDR1 LGHDT, CDR2 YNNKEL (reference sequence). With V trimmed by 0 bases and J by 2 bases, 5 bases remained unmatched. This CDR3 comprises 16 residues. CDR3 in amino acids: CASSQDHRGVQETQYF. The CDR3 DNA is TGTGCCAGCAGCCAAGACCACAGGGGGGTACAAGAGACCCAGTACTTC.

About this clone: This same CDR3 is encoded by further DNA sequences in the sample. The chain has TRBV11-1 and TRBJ2-2, with D tentatively TRBD1 (6 bases). CDR1 is SGHAT and CDR2 is FQDESV in the germline V gene (reference sequence). V lost 5 bases to trimming and J lost 4 bases, with 8 bases between them. The CDR3 contains 13 residues. The CDR3 protein is CASSQGGTGELFF. The CDR3 DNA follows: TGTGCCAGCAGCCAAGGGGGCACCGGGGAGCTGTTTTTT.

The V gene is TRBV9, the J gene TRBJ2-2; 8 nucleotides line up with TRBD1. Trimming took 0 bases from V and 7 from J; bases not matched to a gene: 5. CDR3 length: 15 residues. Per germline, CDR1 SGDLS and CDR2 YYNGEE. The CDR3 here is CASSVEQGGIGELFF. The CDR3 region has the DNA TGTGCCAGCAGCGTAGAACAGGGGGGCATCGGGGAGCTGTTTTTT.